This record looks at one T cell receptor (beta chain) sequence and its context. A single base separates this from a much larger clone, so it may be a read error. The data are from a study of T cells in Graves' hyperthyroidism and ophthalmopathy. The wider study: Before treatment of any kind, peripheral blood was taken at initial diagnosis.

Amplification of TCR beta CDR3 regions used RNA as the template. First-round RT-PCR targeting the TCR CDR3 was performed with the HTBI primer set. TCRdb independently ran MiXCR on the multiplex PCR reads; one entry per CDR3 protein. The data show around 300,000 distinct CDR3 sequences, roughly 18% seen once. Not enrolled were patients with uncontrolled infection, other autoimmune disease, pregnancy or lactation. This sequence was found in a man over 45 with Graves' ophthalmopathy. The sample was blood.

The chain's CDR3 is CASSLRGPRQGEETQYF. The DNA of the CDR3 is TGTGCCAGCAGCCTCCGGGGTCCGAGACAAGGAGAAGAGACCCAGTACTTC. This chain joins TRBV7-3 and TRBJ2-5; tentative D call: TRBD2 (5 bases). The V gene lost 5 bases and the J gene lost 3 bases, with 22 bases spanning the gap. CDR3 length: 17 amino acids. Germline assignment: CDR1 SGHTA and CDR2 FQGTGA.